The rows below give T cell receptor beta chains drawn from one sample of a study of immune evolution from preneoplasia to lung adenocarcinoma. Generated by immunoSEQ multiplex PCR, the TCRdb table keeps only in-frame clones and is missing some. The sample comprises approximately 3,700 clones, about 80% of which are singletons, and 12% to 15% rests with the top ten. Material: FFPE adjacent normal lung tissue. The receptor set was obtained from a person aged 60-80 years with lung adenocarcinoma. CDR3s include the opening cysteine and the closing phenylalanine or tryptophan. D genes are given only for firm matches. The size of a clone is reported for some rows only, either as once, few or many, or as a class for expanded clones.

J gene	D gene	clone size	V gene	CDR3 DNA	CDR3 protein
TRBJ2-7	TRBD2	NA	TRBV18	TGTGCCAGCTCACCGGTGGCCGGGACTAGCGGGAGGGTAGTCTACGAGCAGTATTTC	CASSPVAGTSGRVVYEQYF
TRBJ2-3	NA	once	TRBV29-1	TGCAGCGGAGTGCCCCCCGCGCCAATTCCTGAGGAGGCAGATACGCAGTATTTT	CSGVPPAPIPEEADTQYF
TRBJ2-7	TRBD1	few	TRBV6-6	TGTGCCAGCAGCGTTAACCGGGACAGGGGAGGCGAGCAGTACTTC	CASSVNRDRGGEQYF
TRBJ2-5	NA	NA	TRBV29-1	TGCAGCGTTGGTGATCGCTTCCAAGAGACCCAGTACTTC	CSVGDRFQETQYF
TRBJ1-5	NA	NA	TRBV7-8	TGTGCCAGCAGCCTAACCAGGCGGCATAGCAATCAGCCCCAGCATTTT	CASSLTRRHSNQPQHF
TRBJ2-1	NA	NA	TRBV20-1	TGCAGTGCTACAACACCCCGGGGGCAGTTCTTC	CSATTPRGQFF
TRBJ2-3	NA	NA	TRBV19	TGTGCCAGTAGTAGGGACTTCGGCACAGATACGCAGTATTTT	CASSRDFGTDTQYF
TRBJ1-4	NA	NA	TRBV30	TGTGCCTCCCTATCCGTCCGGGAAAAACTGTTTTTT	CASLSVREKLFF
TRBJ2-5	NA	NA	TRBV19	TGTGCCAGTAGTCGGGGACGGACTCCCCAAGAGACCCAGTACTTC	CASSRGRTPQETQYF
TRBJ2-1	TRBD1	few	TRBV9	TGTGCCAGCAGCCCAGGGACAGGGGGCGCCGACAATGAGCAGTTCTTC	CASSPGTGGADNEQFF
TRBJ1-5	TRBD1	NA	TRBV30	TGTGCCTGGAGTGCCGGACAGGGTACTCAGCCCCAGCATTTT	CAWSAGQGTQPQHF
TRBJ2-7	NA	NA	TRBV29-1	TGCAGCGTTGAAGATCGCGTAAACCCCTACGAGCAGTACTTC	CSVEDRVNPYEQYF
TRBJ1-4	TRBD1	NA	TRBV11-2	TGTGCCAGCAGCTTAGGTACTGGGACAGGGATTAATGAAAAACTGTTTTTT	CASSLGTGTGINEKLFF
TRBJ1-1	NA	NA	TRBV2	TGTGCCAGCAGTGAAGCCACTCGGGGGACTGAAGCTTTCTTT	CASSEATRGTEAFF
TRBJ2-7	NA	NA	TRBV6-6	TGTGCCAGCAGCTGGGACCTTCTCTACGAGCAGTACTTC	CASSWDLLYEQYF
TRBJ1-3	NA	NA	TRBV6-5	TGTGCCAGCAGTTACTCGTTCCAGAGCTCTGGAAACACCATATATTTT	CASSYSFQSSGNTIYF
TRBJ2-3	NA	NA	TRBV7-9	TGTGCCAGCAGCCTTAGGGACAGCACAGATACGCAGTATTTT	CASSLRDSTDTQYF
TRBJ1-1	NA	NA	TRBV2	TGTGCCAGCAAGAGAAGAGCCGGGGACACTGAAGCTTTCTTT	CASKRRAGDTEAFF
TRBJ1-4	TRBD1	NA	TRBV28	TGTGCCAGCAATACAGGGGTGAGAGAAAAACTGTTTTTT	CASNTGVREKLFF
TRBJ2-7	NA	few	TRBV30	TGTGCCTGGACGACCGCCGAGGCTAGCTCCAGGAGCCAGTACTTC	CAWTTAEASSRSQYF
TRBJ2-2	NA	once	TRBV4-2	TGTGCCAGCAGCCAAGTAACCGGGGAGCTGTTTTTT	CASSQVTGELFF
TRBJ2-5	TRBD2	NA	TRBV11-2	TGTGCCAGCAGCCCCGGACTAGCGGGAGTGGCCCAGTACTTC	CASSPGLAGVAQYF
TRBJ2-2	NA	NA	TRBV9	TGTGCCAGCAGGGCGCCGGGACTCCCCGGCACCGGGGAGCTGTTTTTT	CASRAPGLPGTGELFF
TRBJ2-6	NA	once	TRBV19	TGTGCCAGTAGTAAGGCAGCTCCGGGCCGCTACGCTGGGGCCAACGTCCTGACTTTC	CASSKAAPGRYAGANVLTF
TRBJ2-1	NA	NA	TRBV11-2	TGTGCCAGCAGCTTAGATCGCAGGATTTCCTACAATGAGCAGTTCTTC	CASSLDRRISYNEQFF
TRBJ1-2	NA	NA	TRBV29-1	TGCAGCGTTGATTTGGTTTCGGGCTATGGCTACACCTTC	CSVDLVSGYGYTF
TRBJ2-1	NA	NA	TRBV29-1	TGCAGCGCTGAGAGTACGGATGAGCAGTTCTTC	CSAESTDEQFF
TRBJ2-1	TRBD1	NA	TRBV5-1	TGCGCCAGCAGCTGGACAGGGAATAATAGGAATGAGCAGTTCTTC	CASSWTGNNRNEQFF
TRBJ2-3	TRBD1	NA	TRBV6-5	TGTGCCAGCAGTTGGCAGGGGGCAGAAGATACGCAGTATTTT	CASSWQGAEDTQYF
TRBJ2-1	NA	NA	TRBV29-1	TGCAGCGTTGAATCGCCGCCAGGGAGCTCCTACAATGAGCAGTTCTTC	CSVESPPGSSYNEQFF
TRBJ2-1	NA	NA	TRBV29-1	TGCAGCGTTGTTCCCGCGACCAACCCCAATGAGCAGTTCTTC	CSVVPATNPNEQFF
TRBJ2-7	TRBD2	few	TRBV29-1	TGCAGCGTTGCATTCGCGGGAGGTAGGACCTACGAGCAGTACTTC	CSVAFAGGRTYEQYF
TRBJ2-7	NA	few	TRBV28	TGTGCCAGCAATACTCGGGCGGGGCCCTACGAGCAGTACTTC	CASNTRAGPYEQYF
TRBJ2-5	NA	NA	TRBV4-3	TGCGCCAGCAGCCAAGATGGGGGGGAGACCCAGTACTTC	CASSQDGGETQYF
TRBJ2-1	TRBD1	NA	TRBV11-3	TGTGCCAGCAGCTCGGGACAGGGGGATGAGCAGTTCTTC	CASSSGQGDEQFF
TRBJ1-1	NA	NA	TRBV27	TGTGCCAGCAGTGTTCACAGGGTAGCTGAAGCTTTCTTT	CASSVHRVAEAFF
TRBJ2-2	NA	NA	TRBV5-1	TGCGCCAGCATAGGCACAGGCCCCGGGGAGCTGTTTTTT	CASIGTGPGELFF
TRBJ2-7	NA	NA	TRBV6-5	TGTGCCAGCAGTGGCGGAGCCTACGAGCAGTACTTC	CASSGGAYEQYF
TRBJ2-2	TRBD1	NA	TRBV18	TGTGCCAGCTCCCCGGACAGGGGCGGCGGGGAGCTGTTTTTT	CASSPDRGGGELFF
TRBJ2-2	NA	NA	TRBV28	TGTGCCAGCAACAAAGTTAGCGAGAACACCGGGGAGCTGTTTTTT	CASNKVSENTGELFF